This TCR beta chain was recovered during a study of blood T cell repertoires in COVID-19. Study context: Samples taken during acute and convalescent COVID-19 were collected in the United States, Italy and Spain. Sources were T cells, B-cell-depleted T cells, or PBMCs; the material itself was cDNA or gDNA.

In the original analysis: Reference gene primer amplification gave nucleated cell count estimates. Measured with immunoSEQ multiplex PCR; TCRdb has only the in-frame clones, and not every one. V, J and clone size were drawn from that table, and D and trimming were deduced from the DNA. Of 77,000 or so clones listed, 65% to 80% are singletons. Germline loops: CDR1 SNHLY, CDR2 FYNNEI. V dropped 5 bases and J dropped 7; count of bases not matched to a gene: 6. The CDR3 consists of 15 residues. The sequenced sample consisted of peripheral blood. This clonotype was obtained from a woman of 80 years or more with active or convalescent COVID-19. The rearrangement uses TRBV2 and TRBJ2-3; 13 bases fit TRBD2. The CDR3 is CASSLLAGGPNTQYF. CDR3 DNA: TGTGCCAGCAGTTTACTAGCGGGGGGGCCGAATACGCAGTATTTT.